One and the same sample provided the 18 T cell receptor beta chains below, sequenced in a study of blood T cells in healthy people across ages. PCR was performed a second time for about 6 to 11 cycles using a sample-barcoded 5' primer and a J-beta primer mix. MiXCR, applied by TCRdb to the 5' RACE reads, yields one record per CDR3 protein. The sample records about 590,000 distinct CDR3 sequences, under 30% being singletons. Sequencing was carried out using blood. These receptor sequences come from a woman of 80 years or more in good health.

As for this clonotype: This sequence may be a read error, since a much larger clone differs from it by one base. This sequence joins TRBV5-5 and TRBJ2-1; D is undetermined. CDR1 SGHKS and CDR2 YYEKEE come from the germline V gene (reference sequence). This CDR3 contains 13 residues. V was shortened by 0 bases and J by 10 bases, with 11 bases between the two germline ends. CDR3 residues: CASSLGGSREQFF. CDR3 nucleotide sequence: TGTGCCAGCAGCTTGGGGGGTAGCCGCGAGCAGTTCTTC.

This chain links TRBV27 with TRBJ2-1, with a possible D match to TRBD2 (6 bases). This CDR3 spans 16 amino acids. The V end lost 1 base, the J end lost 2 bases, and 12 bases lay between the germline ends. Germline V lookup: CDR1 MNHEY, CDR2 SMNVEV (reference sequence). Here the CDR3 DNA reads TGTGCCAGCAGTTTATTAGCGGAAGGGCCCTACAATGAGCAGTTCTTC. Its protein product is CASSLLAEGPYNEQFF.

This clonotype was observed a few times. The chain joins TRBV18 to TRBJ2-7; 16 bases line up with TRBD2. V was pared by 3 bases and J by 7 bases, with 12 bases of the junction left unmatched. Germline lookup yields CDR1 KGHSH and CDR2 LQKENI. CDR3 length equals 18 residues. The CDR3 sequence is CASSPPGLAGGLLSEQYF. The CDR3 nucleotides read TGTGCCAGCTCACCCCCGGGACTAGCGGGGGGGCTTTTGTCGGAGCAGTACTTC.

Many counts were recorded for this clonotype. V gene TRBV20-1 combines with J gene TRBJ1-6; no clear D gene. The CDR3 is 13 amino acids. Germline CDR1 is DFQATT and CDR2 is SNEGSKA (reference sequence). V was pared by 1 base and J by 9 bases, with 10 bases between. The CDR3 sequence is CSARGRDISPLHF. The DNA of the CDR3 is TGCAGTGCTAGAGGGCGGGATATTTCACCCCTCCACTTT.

This chain joins TRBV20-1 and TRBJ2-1; D is unclear. V gave up 7 bases and J gave up 3 bases, with 19 bases separating them. This CDR3 spans 15 amino acids. Germline loops: CDR1 DFQATT, CDR2 SNEGSKA (reference sequence). CDR3 coding DNA: TGCAGTGTTGTGGATAGCATTTCCAACTACAATGAGCAGTTCTTC. Protein product: CSVVDSISNYNEQFF.

This clonotype was seen many times. The chain joins TRBV6-2 or TRBV6-3 to TRBJ1-5, with D uncertain. The ends were cut back, 6 bases at V and 4 bases at J, with 10 bases in the middle. From germline, CDR1 is MNHEY and CDR2 SVGEGT. The CDR3 has 13 amino acids. The CDR3, as DNA: TGTGCCAGCAGAGATGGCGGAAATCAGCCCCAGCATTTT. Its translation is CASRDGGNQPQHF.

This clonotype showed up many times. This chain uses TRBV6-6 with TRBJ2-5; D might be TRBD1 (6 bases). V was shortened by 2 bases and J by 3 bases, with 13 bases between the two germline ends. CDR1 is MNHNY, CDR2 SVGAGI, per germline (reference sequence). This CDR3 is built from 15 residues. Here the CDR3 DNA reads TGTGCCAGCAGTTACCCCCAGGGGTTGGAAGAGACCCAGTACTTC. It encodes CASSYPQGLEETQYF.

This clonotype was counted at least ten times. The chain combines TRBV9 with TRBJ1-1; D is perhaps TRBD1 (5 bases). The CDR3 covers 14 residues. Trimming took 7 bases from V and 3 from J, leaving 16 bases between them. Germline loops: CDR1 SGDLS, CDR2 YYNGEE. The CDR3 sequence: CASGRDPRDTEAFF. The CDR3 nucleotides read TGTGCCAGCGGGAGGGACCCTCGGGACACTGAAGCTTTCTTT.

This clonotype was recorded only once. The chain has TRBV30 and TRBJ2-7, with 10 bases that match TRBD2. The ends lost 1 base at V and 7 bases at J; junction bases unmatched: 10. Germline CDR1 reads GTSNPN; CDR2 reads SVGIG (reference sequence). The CDR3 covers 15 residues. The CDR3 region has the DNA TGTGCCTGGAGTGCTACTAGCGGGGCTTACAATGAGCAGTACTTC. Translating gives CAWSATSGAYNEQYF.

This clonotype was detected many times. The V gene is TRBV11-2, the J gene TRBJ1-2; perhaps TRBD1 as D (5 bases). The germline V gene encodes CDR1 SGHAT and CDR2 FQNNGV. V lost 6 bases to trimming and J lost 8 bases, with 16 bases between them. This CDR3 has 13 amino acids. CDR3 sequence reads: CASRQTGGKGYTF. For the CDR3, the DNA is TGTGCCAGCAGACAAACGGGGGGGAAAGGCTACACCTTC.

This clonotype was observed many times. The chain recombines TRBV15 with TRBJ2-1; the D is unclear. CDR3 length: 14 residues. Germline loops: CDR1 LNHNV, CDR2 YYDKDF (reference sequence). Trimming took 0 bases from V and 6 from J, leaving 9 bases between them. The DNA for the CDR3 is TGTGCCACCAGCAGAGACAGGACGGCCAATGAGCAGTTCTTC. Its protein product is CATSRDRTANEQFF.

The genes are TRBV7-6 and TRBJ2-1; no clear D. V was trimmed by 5 bases and J by 4 bases, leaving 18 bases between them. This CDR3 comprises 16 residues. Germline V CDR1 and CDR2: SGHVS, FNYEAQ. The CDR3 DNA sequence: TGTGCCAGCAGCCCGTCGGCTGGCAGGCGGTACAATGAGCAGTTCTTC. Its translation: CASSPSAGRRYNEQFF.

The chain employs TRBV12-3 or TRBV12-4 and TRBJ1-3; D is unresolved. Between the trimmed V and J ends, which lost 1 base and 0 bases, there was a span of 7 bases. The CDR3 has 15 amino acids. The CDR3 protein is CASSLGHHSGNTIYF. DNA of the CDR3: TGTGCCAGCAGTTTAGGGCACCACTCTGGAAACACCATATATTTT.

This clonotype was picked up many times. This chain links TRBV20-1 with TRBJ1-5; the D is unclear. Per the germline V gene, CDR1 is DFQATT and CDR2 is SNEGSKA (reference sequence). The V gene lost 3 bases and the J gene lost 4 bases, with 16 bases spanning the gap. CDR3 size: 15 residues. CDR3 DNA: TGCAGTGCTAGGGAGGGAGGGATAGCTAATCAGCCCCAGCATTTT. Translation gives CSAREGGIANQPQHF.

The count of this clonotype is one. The junction shows a germline mismatch at one end, possibly a read error. The rearrangement joins TRBV14 to TRBJ2-5, with 11 bases identical to TRBD2. This CDR3 is 16 amino acids long. Germline-derived CDR1 and CDR2 are SGHDN and FVKESK. CDR3 sequence: CAGSQAASGGLETQYF. In DNA, the CDR3 is TGTGCCGGCAGCCAAGCGGCTAGCGGGGGGTTAGAGACCCAGTACTTC.

Concerning this clonotype itself: A much larger clone lies a single base off, so this may be a read error. The chain employs TRBV6-2 or TRBV6-3 and TRBJ2-5; D perhaps matches TRBD1 (5 bases). The germline V and J ends were trimmed by 11 bases and 11 bases, with 21 bases remaining between them. Germline CDR1 MNHEY, CDR2 SVGEGT. The CDR3 extends over 12 amino acids. This CDR3 is CALGEGGNEQYF. CDR3 coding DNA: TGTGCCCTAGGGGAAGGCGGCAATGAGCAGTACTTC.

The chain recombines TRBV30 with TRBJ1-5; 7 nucleotides match TRBD1. In germline, CDR1 is GTSNPN, CDR2 SVGIG (reference sequence). V shed 4 bases and J 5 bases; nucleotides not matched to a gene: 11. This CDR3 has 15 residues. For the CDR3, the DNA is TGTGCCTGGAATAACCGGACAGGACAAGATCAGCCCCAGCATTTT. Protein sequence: CAWNNRTGQDQPQHF. The whole variable domain, remainder taken from reference TRBV30 and TRBJ1-5, is SQTIHQWPATLVQPVGSPLSLECTVEGTSNPNLYWYRQAAGRGLQLLFYSVGIGQISSEVPQNLSASRPQDRQFILSSKKLLLSDSGFYLCAWNNRTGQDQPQHFGDGTRLSIL.

The rearrangement joins TRBV27 to TRBJ1-3; D is perhaps TRBD1 (5 bases). V lost 6 bases and J 4 bases, leaving 13 bases between the germline ends. Germline CDR1 is MNHEY and CDR2 is SMNVEV (reference sequence). The CDR3 consists of 14 residues. Here the CDR3 DNA reads TGTGCCAGCAGCCCAGGGATCTGGGGAAACACCATATATTTT. Residues: CASSPGIWGNTIYF.